The 17 T cell receptor beta chains presented below share a single source sample, sequenced in a study of a mutant IDH1 vaccine in newly diagnosed glioma (dated by TCRdb to about 2021). No antigen has been identified for these receptors. The receptor library was made with the immunoSEQ multiplex PCR assay. The clones in this table, taken by TCRdb from immuneACCESS, are in-frame only. Not every clone is retained; where verified, under half of the shortfall comes from an unresolved V gene, and the cause of the rest is unknown. The sample table holds 60,000 or so clones, of which about 81% were seen once. The ten largest clones capture over 7% of the sample. Interpreted using the paper, the time point label stands for: week 23, last vaccination. A 20-mer mutant IDH1 peptide at 300 micrograms in Montanide made up each vaccine dose, which was injected subcutaneously together with topical imiquimod. The sample consisted of PBMCs, taken from a glioma patient whose treatment included an IDH1 peptide vaccine. The receptors derive from a woman in her thirties or forties with glioma. Some clones in this sample may be carry-over from other donors' samples.

V usage is TRBV2 and J usage is TRBJ1-6; no definite D call. CDR1 SNHLY and CDR2 FYNNEI come from the germline V gene. The CDR3 has 11 residues. The ends were cut back, 7 bases at V and 10 bases at J, with 8 bases in the middle. For the CDR3, the DNA is TGTGCCAGCAAGGATCCGTCACCCCTCCACTTT. Translating it yields CASKDPSPLHF. Full variable domain (outside the CDR3, taken from reference TRBV2 and TRBJ1-6): EPEVTQTPSHQVTQMGQEVILRCVPISNHLYFYWYRQILGQKVEFLVSFYNNEISEKSEIFDDQFSVERPDGSNFTLKIRSTKLEDSAMYFCASKDPSPLHFGNGTRLTVT.

The rearrangement joins TRBV11-2 to TRBJ1-4; TRBD1 aligns across 11 bases. The V and J ends lost 6 bases and 0 bases, in that order; junction bases with no gene match: 0. CDR1 is SGHAT, CDR2 FQNNGV, per germline. This CDR3 has 15 amino acids. The CDR3 region has the DNA TGTGCCAGCAGGGGACAGGGGGCAACTAATGAAAAACTGTTTTTT. Its protein product is CASRGQGATNEKLFF.

The V gene is TRBV5-5, the J gene TRBJ1-4; 10 nucleotides align to TRBD1. Trimming at V came to 6 bases and at J to 0 bases, leaving 5 bases not matched to a gene. The CDR3 contains 16 residues. Germline CDR1 reads SGHKS; CDR2 reads YYEKEE (reference sequence). DNA for the CDR3: TGTGCCAGCATGATAGGACAGGGGGCAACTAATGAAAAACTGTTTTTT. Its translation: CASMIGQGATNEKLFF.

The V gene is TRBV30, the J gene TRBJ2-3; D not resolved. The CDR3 contains 15 residues. Trimming took off 1 base at V and 2 bases at J, with 13 bases between the two ends. CDR1 is GTSNPN and CDR2 is SVGIG in the germline V gene (reference sequence). CDR3 sequence: CAWSGAPASTDTQYF. The CDR3 DNA reads TGTGCCTGGAGTGGCGCACCTGCCTCCACAGATACGCAGTATTTT.

The chain recombines TRBV10-3 with TRBJ2-2; 9 bases agree with TRBD2. The germline gives CDR1 ENHRY, CDR2 SYGVKD. The CDR3 extends over 15 amino acids. Germline trimming cut 9 bases from V and 4 bases from J; bases unmatched to any gene: 9. CDR3 residues: CAIGGGAAGTGELFF. The DNA for the CDR3 is TGTGCCATTGGCGGGGGGGCCGCGGGCACCGGGGAGCTGTTTTTT.

This clone was detected only a few times. J is TRBJ1-1 and V is TRBV5-1; D call uncertain. Trimming stripped 0 bases from V and 1 base from J, with 7 bases between. CDR1 SGHRS and CDR2 YFSETQ come from the germline V gene. CDR3 size: 14 residues. The CDR3 is CASSLGLGNTEAFF. For the CDR3, the DNA is TGCGCCAGCAGCTTGGGGTTGGGGAACACTGAAGCTTTCTTT.

This clone was observed a handful of times. The V call is TRBV2, the J call TRBJ1-5; 8 nucleotides match TRBD1. Germline loops: CDR1 SNHLY, CDR2 FYNNEI. CDR3 size: 15 residues. The V gene end was trimmed by 6 bases and the J gene end by 1 base; junction bases not matched to a gene: 5. DNA of the CDR3: TGTGCCAGCAGAGCGGACAGGGCAAGCAATCAGCCCCAGCATTTT. Amino acid sequence: CASRADRASNQPQHF.

The chain joins TRBV6-6 to TRBJ2-7; D might be TRBD2 (5 bases). This CDR3 comprises 13 residues. Trimming took 7 bases from V and 2 from J, leaving 12 bases between them. CDR1 is MNHNY and CDR2 is SVGAGI in the germline V gene (reference sequence). CDR3 coding DNA: TGTGCCAGCACCCCCCCCGGGGCCTACGAGCAGTACTTC. This sequence encodes CASTPPGAYEQYF.

Points on this clone: One junction end disagrees with the germline gene, perhaps due to a read error. The V and J genes are TRBV7-9 and TRBJ2-1, with 7 bases lining up with TRBD2. This CDR3 contains 12 residues. CDR1 is SEHNR and CDR2 is FQNEAQ in the germline V gene (reference sequence). The CDR3: CASSLVTSNVIF. In nucleotides, the CDR3 is TGTGCCAGCAGCTTAGTGACTAGCAACGTGATCTTC.

This clone was detected once. V usage is TRBV29-1 and J usage is TRBJ2-2; 8 positions match TRBD1. CDR3 length: 14 amino acids. With 4 bases clipped from V and 5 bases from J, the junction kept 6 bases outside the gene matches. Germline V CDR1 and CDR2: SQVTM, ANQGSEA. CDR3 region: CSVAGTGWTGELFF. In nucleotides, the CDR3 is TGCAGCGTTGCCGGGACAGGCTGGACCGGGGAGCTGTTTTTT.

The genes are TRBV6-5 and TRBJ1-1; possible D gene TRBD1, 6 bases. This CDR3 spans 15 amino acids. V shed 0 bases and J shed 5 bases, with 13 bases lying between them. Germline assignment: CDR1 MNHEY and CDR2 SVGAGI. The CDR3 DNA reads TGTGCCAGCAGTTACTCCAGGGGACGGGGAACTGAAGCTTTCTTT. Translated, it gives CASSYSRGRGTEAFF.

Here the CDR3 DNA reads TGTGCCAGCAGCCAACAGACTAGCGGGGGGGCCGATACGCAGTATTTT. Translated: CASSQQTSGGADTQYF. This chain uses TRBV4-2 with TRBJ2-3, with 14 positions matching TRBD2. There are 16 residues in the CDR3. Germline CDR1 is LGHNA and CDR2 is YNFKEQ. Trimming removed 2 bases from V and 6 bases from J; junction bases left unmatched: 4.

This clone appeared once. This chain connects TRBV6-5 to TRBJ1-4; possible D gene TRBD1, 5 bases. Trimming removed 6 bases at V and 7 bases at J, with 15 bases between. Germline values: CDR1 MNHEY, CDR2 SVGAGI. The CDR3 length is 14 residues. The CDR3 sequence is CASRAVGGGEKLFF. The CDR3 DNA sequence: TGTGCCAGCAGGGCTGTCGGGGGGGGTGAAAAACTGTTTTTT.

V and J are TRBV2 and TRBJ2-5; a possible D gene is TRBD1 (6 bases). V was clipped by 6 bases and J by 11 bases, with 16 bases between them. The CDR3 runs 12 residues. Germline V gene data show CDR1 as SNHLY and CDR2 as FYNNEI. CDR3: CASSSAGTKQYF. The CDR3 DNA sequence: TGTGCCAGCAGCTCAGCCGGGACAAAACAGTACTTC.

J is TRBJ2-7 and V is TRBV21-1; the DNA was not used to check the table's D call, TRBD1. TRBV21-1 counts as a pseudogene. The CDR3 consists of 15 residues. The DNA of the CDR3 is TGTGCCAGCAGCTTCCGGTGGACAGATGCCTACGAGCAGTACTTC. Translating gives CASSFRWTDAYEQYF.

The rearrangement links TRBV19 to TRBJ1-6; no clear D. V lost 3 bases and J lost 8, with 14 bases in between. Germline loops: CDR1 LNHDA, CDR2 SQIVND (reference sequence). The length of the CDR3 is 15 residues. In nucleotides, the CDR3 is TGTGCCAGTAGTATCGATGTGACTAGCCATTCACCCCTCCACTTT. Translation gives CASSIDVTSHSPLHF.

V gene TRBV2 combines with J gene TRBJ2-7; the D gene is possibly TRBD2 (5 bases). The CDR3 loop spans 12 amino acids. The germline V gene has CDR1 SNHLY and CDR2 FYNNEI. Trimming stripped 3 bases from V and 5 bases from J, with 8 bases between. In DNA, the CDR3 is TGTGCCAGCAGTGAGAGGGATCACGAGCAGTACTTC. This gives the protein CASSERDHEQYF.